These 30 T cell receptor beta chains share one sample of origin, sequenced in a study of tumor-infiltrating lymphocytes in primary liver carcinoma. Synthesis of TCR beta cDNA was carried out from 500 ng total RNA with a constant-region primer. Modified slightly, ARM-PCR produced TCR beta libraries over three nested multiplex PCR rounds. The opening two PCR rounds, around 10 cycles each, paired TRBV1-TRBV30 forward primers with a C-beta reverse primer. TCRdb re-called the multiplex PCR reads through MiXCR, storing one row per CDR3 protein. The sample shows approximately 190,000 distinct CDR3 sequences, 85% of them seen only once. Without any cell sorting, about 19-32 mg of bulk tissue yielded co-extracted RNA and DNA. The sample was tumor tissue from primary liver carcinoma. These receptor sequences come from a man aged 35-49 years with primary liver carcinoma and hepatitis B virus infection.

Turning to this clonotype: Here the CDR3 omits its conserved ending phenylalanine or tryptophan, so a read error is the likely source. The chain links TRBV5-1 to TRBJ2-1; 9 bases line up with TRBD2. CDR1 and CDR2 from the germline V gene are SGHRS and YFSETQ. Germline trimming cut 5 bases from V and 8 bases from J; bases unmatched to any gene: 8. The CDR3 spans 14 residues. The CDR3: CASSSAGGCYEQFL. The CDR3 region has the DNA TGCGCCAGCAGTTCGGCGGGAGGGTGCTATGAGCAGTTCCTC.

Comment on this clonotype: The germline gene is not matched at one end of the junction; a read error may be the cause. This chain connects TRBV5-6 to TRBJ1-5, with 9 bases matching TRBD1. CDR3 size: 16 residues. Germline V gives CDR1 SGHDT, CDR2 YYEEEE. The chain's CDR3 is CVSSLGGQGRHQPQHF. For the CDR3, the DNA is TGTGTCAGCAGTTTGGGGGGACAGGGTAGGCATCAGCCCCAGCATTTT.

To note about this clonotype: A junction boundary mismatches the germline segment, possibly from a read error. This chain connects TRBV28 to TRBJ2-3, with D possibly being TRBD1 (5 bases). CDR3 length equals 14 residues. Looked up from germline, CDR1 is MDHEN and CDR2 is SYDVKM. The CDR3 sequence: CASSKTVLIDMQYF. The CDR3 DNA is TGTGCCAGCTCTAAGACAGTGCTGATAGATATGCAGTATTTT.

The CDR3 DNA sequence: TGCAGCGTCGACCGGTCGGGGACAGTAGGAAGCTACGAGTTGTACTTC. It codes for CSVDRSGTVGSYELYF. This chain joins TRBV29-1 and TRBJ2-7, with TRBD1 matching 7 bases. The CDR3 is made up of 16 amino acids. Trimming removed 6 bases from V and 12 bases from J; junction bases left unmatched: 26. Per the germline V gene, CDR1 is SQVTM and CDR2 is ANQGSEA.

The sample holds one count of this clonotype. This chain links TRBV11-3 with TRBJ1-5, with a possible D match to TRBD1 (5 bases). Trimming left V 0 bases short and J 11 bases short, with 17 bases between. Looked up from germline, CDR1 is SGHNT and CDR2 is YENEEA. CDR3 size: 15 residues. The CDR3 region has the DNA TGTGCCAGCAGCTTAGATTTGGGGGTGGCCCAGACCCAGCATTTT. Its protein is CASSLDLGVAQTQHF.

The chain couples TRBV6-6 to TRBJ1-2; 7 bases are a match to TRBD1. Per germline, CDR1 MNHNY and CDR2 SVGAGI (reference sequence). This CDR3 spans 14 amino acids. V trimming: 6 bases; J trimming: 4 bases; junction bases outside the gene matches: 8. DNA of the CDR3: TGTGCCAGCAGCTCCGACAGGGACATCTATGGCTACACCTTC. This encodes CASSSDRDIYGYTF.

As to this clonotype: Possible read error: a much larger clone is one base away. V is TRBV30 and J is TRBJ1-1, with D hard to call. The CDR3 contains 12 residues. Trimming stripped 8 bases from V and 0 bases from J, with 10 bases between. Germline lookup yields CDR1 GTSNPN and CDR2 SVGIG (reference sequence). The CDR3 here is CAGRKMNTEAFF. The CDR3 DNA follows: TGTGCCGGAAGGAAGATGAACACTGAAGCTTTCTTT.

A note on this clonotype: The germline gene is not matched at one end of the junction; a read error may be the cause. The chain couples TRBV11-1 to TRBJ2-2, with D perhaps matching TRBD1 (6 bases). Germline CDR1 is SGHAT and CDR2 is FQDESV (reference sequence). The CDR3 length is 13 residues. CDR3 in DNA: TGTGCCGGCAGCTTTTGGGACACCTGGGAGCCGTTTTTT. As protein: CAGSFWDTWEPFF.

The chain recombines TRBV29-1 with TRBJ1-5; D is possibly TRBD1 (6 bases). From germline, CDR1 is SQVTM and CDR2 ANQGSEA. This CDR3 region has 13 residues. Trimming left V 7 bases short and J 4 bases short, with 14 bases between. The CDR3 region has the DNA TGCAGCGCTGGGGGGCAGGGGAATCAGCCCCAGCATTTT. It yields the protein CSAGGQGNQPQHF.

Remarks on this clonotype: Lacking the conserved final phenylalanine or tryptophan, this CDR3 likely reflects a read error. The DNA is left out, because the CDR3 cannot be placed on it with certainty; the CDR3 is given as TCRdb lists it. V is TRBV14 and J is TRBJ2-3. The germline V gene has CDR1 SGHDN and CDR2 FVKESK. The CDR3 is 13 amino acids in total, end residues counted. CDR3: CASSRGYTDTLCL.

In the case of this clonotype: The conserved phenylalanine or tryptophan normally closing the CDR3 is absent here, so this likely arose from a read error. No DNA is shown, since the ends of the CDR3 on it are uncertain; the CDR3 is the one TCRdb lists. The chain carries TRBV11-2 and TRBJ2-2. Ends included, the CDR3 has 13 residues. Germline V gene lookup returns CDR1 SGHAT and CDR2 FQNNGV. The CDR3 loop is CASGQCVAGELFI.

Concerning this clonotype: The junction does not match germline at one end; this may be a read error. This chain uses TRBV24-1 with TRBJ2-5; tentative D call: TRBD2 (8 bases). CDR1 is KGHDR, CDR2 SFDVKD, per germline. This CDR3 has 15 amino acids. For the CDR3, the DNA is TGTGTCACCAGTGATTTGGGGACAGCGGGGGAGATCCAGTACTTC. Amino acid sequence: CVTSDLGTAGEIQYF.

Comments on this clonotype: The junction departs from the called germline gene at one end, perhaps through a read error. The chain couples TRBV12-3 or TRBV12-4 to TRBJ2-7, with 7 bases identical to TRBD1. The CDR3 is 15 amino acids. Written as DNA, the CDR3 is TGTGCCAGCAAACTGGGACAGAGGATCTCCTACGAGCGGTACTTC. Translating it yields CASKLGQRISYERYF.

This clonotype was seen more than once but under ten times. This chain connects TRBV7-2 to TRBJ2-5; 7 bases match TRBD1. The germline gives CDR1 SGHTA, CDR2 FQGNSA. Germline trimming cut 3 bases from V and 3 bases from J; bases unmatched to any gene: 4. The CDR3 consists of 14 residues. CDR3 sequence (DNA): TGTGCCAGCAGCTTCAACAGGGGCAAAGAGACCCAGTACTTC. It codes for CASSFNRGKETQYF.

Comment on this clonotype: At one boundary the junction diverges from the germline segment, which might be a read error. The chain combines TRBV4-2 with TRBJ2-7, with 7 bases identical to TRBD2. The CDR3 runs 16 residues. Germline V CDR1 and CDR2: LGHNA, YNFKEQ. CDR3 coding DNA: TGTTCCAGCAGCCCAGAACTAGCGCCGAGGACGGACGAACAGTACTTC. This translates into CSSSPELAPRTDEQYF.

For this clonotype: A junction end diverges from the germline sequence, so it may reflect a read error. DNA for the CDR3: TGTGTCATCAGTGACAGGGGGAAGGAGCACGAGCAGTACTTC. This gives the protein CVISDRGKEHEQYF. The rearrangement joins TRBV10-3 to TRBJ2-7; the match to TRBD1 covers 9 bases. Germline loops: CDR1 ENHRY, CDR2 SYGVKD. The CDR3 sequence is 14 residues long.

The V gene is TRBV11-2, the J gene TRBJ2-7; the match to TRBD1 covers 7 bases. The CDR3 totals 15 residues. Germline V CDR1 and CDR2: SGHAT, FQNNGV. The V and J ends lost 5 bases and 4 bases, in that order; junction bases with no gene match: 11. The CDR3 nucleotides are TGTGCCAGCAGCCTACGATGGGCAGGGGGATACGAGCAGTACTTC. It translates to CASSLRWAGGYEQYF.

Comments on this clonotype: At one end the junction does not follow the germline gene, possibly because of a read error. The chain joins TRBV6-5 to TRBJ2-5; D is perhaps TRBD1 (5 bases). The length of the CDR3 is 14 residues. CDR1 is MNHEY, CDR2 SVGAGI, per germline. For the CDR3, the DNA is TGTGCCAGCAGCTACGCAAGGGGCAAGGAGAGCCAGTACTTC. Its protein product is CASSYARGKESQYF.

The CDR3 DNA is TGCGCTTGCAGCTTGTCGTCAGGGGGGGCGAACACTGAAGCTTTCTTT. Translation: CACSLSSGGANTEAFF. This chain connects TRBV5-1 to TRBJ1-1; 7 positions agree with TRBD1. This CDR3 comprises 16 residues. Germline CDR1 SGHRS, CDR2 YFSETQ.

This clonotype was counted a single time. Its ends do not fully match the called genes, so a read error is possible. The rearrangement links TRBV9 to TRBJ1-1; D uncertain. In germline, CDR1 is SGDLS, CDR2 YYNGEE. The CDR3 totals 14 residues. For the CDR3, the DNA is TGTGCCAGCAGCGTAAGGGATCTGAACACTAAAGCTTTCTTT. Translating gives CASSVRDLNTKAFF.

Worth noting for this clonotype: The CDR3 end shows no conserved phenylalanine or tryptophan, and so a read error is likely. This rearrangement joins TRBV6-6 to TRBJ2-7; 7 bases are a match to TRBD1. The CDR3 sequence is 15 residues long. Germline V gene sequence: CDR1 MNHNY, CDR2 SVGAGI (reference sequence). With 8 bases clipped from V and 3 bases from J, the junction kept 13 bases outside the gene matches. The CDR3 is CASYPRQGPFYEQYL. The CDR3 DNA reads as TGTGCCAGCTATCCGCGACAGGGACCGTTCTACGAGCAGTACTTA.

Turning to this clonotype: Germline and junction disagree at one end, which may indicate a read error. The chain recombines TRBV6-1 with TRBJ2-5; a possible D gene is TRBD2 (6 bases). CDR1 is MNHNS and CDR2 is SASEGT in the germline V gene. This CDR3 spans 14 amino acids. Written as DNA, the CDR3 is TGTGTCAGCGGGTGCGGGATGTCTGGAGAGACCCAGTACTTC. It is translated as CVSGCGMSGETQYF.

With regard to this clonotype: With a much larger clone just one base away, this may be a read error. The chain joins TRBV15 to TRBJ2-5, with D possibly matching TRBD2 (5 bases). Per germline, CDR1 LNHNV and CDR2 YYDKDF (reference sequence). CDR3 size: 13 residues. CDR3 sequence: CATSYQGGESQYF. The DNA of the CDR3 is TGTGCCACCAGTTATCAAGGAGGAGAGAGCCAGTACTTC.

Of note for this clonotype: The conserved final phenylalanine or tryptophan is absent from the CDR3, which likely points to a read error. It is unclear where the CDR3 begins or ends on the DNA, so no DNA is shown, and the CDR3 is as TCRdb lists it. The chain has TRBV6-1 and TRBJ2-7. The CDR3 totals 15 residues, both ends included. Germline V gives CDR1 MNHNS, CDR2 SASEGT. The CDR3 region is CASSEESGSSYEHYL.

Details on this clonotype: One junction end disagrees with the germline gene, perhaps due to a read error. The J gene is TRBJ2-3, the V gene TRBV6-6; 12 positions agree with TRBD2. This CDR3 contains 15 residues. From germline, CDR1 is MNHNY and CDR2 SVGAGI (reference sequence). As DNA, the CDR3 is TGTGCCAGCAGTTATCTAGCGGGAGGGGGAGATACGCGGTATTTT. Encoded protein: CASSYLAGGGDTRYF.

The gene calls are TRBV4-3 and TRBJ2-3; perhaps TRBD2 as D (6 bases). This CDR3 has 14 residues. Trimming removed 4 bases at V and 11 bases at J, with 19 bases between. CDR1 LGHNA and CDR2 YSLEER come from the germline V gene. For the CDR3, the DNA is TGCGCCAGCAGCCGGAGGGGTGCATCAGACATGCAGTATTTT. It codes for CASSRRGASDMQYF.

Comments on this clonotype: A read error may produce the germline difference seen at one junction end. V gene TRBV28 combines with J gene TRBJ1-4, with TRBD1 matching 7 bases. The CDR3 has 17 amino acids. In germline, CDR1 is MDHEN, CDR2 SYDVKM. The CDR3 here is CVSSFRDRFATNEKLFF. CDR3 coding DNA: TGTGTCAGCAGTTTTAGGGACAGATTTGCAACTAATGAAAAACTGTTTTTT. Full variable domain (outside the CDR3, taken from reference TRBV28 and TRBJ1-4): DVKVTQSSRYLVKRTGEKVFLECVQDMDHENMFWYRQDPGLGLRLIYFSYDVKMKEKGDIPEGYSVSREKKERFSLILESASTNQTSMYLCVSSFRDRFATNEKLFFGSGTQLSVL.

As regards this clonotype: A much larger clone lies one base from this, so it may be a read error. This sequence joins TRBV5-1 and TRBJ1-1, with no clear D. The CDR3 contains 15 residues. Trimming took off 3 bases at V and 2 bases at J, with 14 bases between the two ends. CDR1 and CDR2 from the germline V gene are SGHRS and YFSETQ. The CDR3 nucleotides are TGCGCCAGCAGCTGGGAGGGAGGGCGCAACACTGAAGCTTTCTTT. The encoded protein is CASSWEGGRNTEAFF.

This sequence joins TRBV6-5 and TRBJ2-1; 12 bases map to TRBD2. The CDR3 has 17 amino acids. J lost 4 bases, V lost 9 bases, and 13 bases had no gene match. From germline, CDR1 is MNHEY and CDR2 SVGAGI. The CDR3 coding sequence is TGTGCCAGAAGACCACCTGGACTAGCGGGGATGTACAATGAGCAGTTCTTC. This codes for CARRPPGLAGMYNEQFF.

To note about this clonotype: It may be a read error: a sequence one base away is much more abundant. The CDR3 nucleotides are TGTGCCAGCAGTGTTATGGGGGCGCCCGGGGAGCTGTTTTTT. Amino acid sequence: CASSVMGAPGELFF. This chain connects TRBV2 to TRBJ2-2; TRBD1 might be the D (6 bases). Germline lookup yields CDR1 SNHLY and CDR2 FYNNEI. Trimming stripped 4 bases from V and 6 bases from J, with 12 bases between. This CDR3 contains 14 residues.